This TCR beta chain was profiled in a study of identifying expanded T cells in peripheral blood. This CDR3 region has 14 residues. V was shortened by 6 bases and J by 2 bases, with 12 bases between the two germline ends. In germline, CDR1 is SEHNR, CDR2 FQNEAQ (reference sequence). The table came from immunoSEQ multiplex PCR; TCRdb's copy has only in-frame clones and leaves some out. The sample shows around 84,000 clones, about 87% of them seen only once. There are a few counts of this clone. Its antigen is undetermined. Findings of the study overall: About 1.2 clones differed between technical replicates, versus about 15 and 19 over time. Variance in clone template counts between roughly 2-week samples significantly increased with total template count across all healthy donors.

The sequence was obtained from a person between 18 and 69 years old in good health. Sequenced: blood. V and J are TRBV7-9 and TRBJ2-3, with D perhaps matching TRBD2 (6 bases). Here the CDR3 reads CASSPGEFTDTQYF. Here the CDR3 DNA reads TGTGCCAGCAGTCCGGGGGAGTTCACAGATACGCAGTATTTT. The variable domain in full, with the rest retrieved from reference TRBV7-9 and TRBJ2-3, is DTGVSQNPRHKITKRGQNVTFRCDPISEHNRLYWYRQTLGQGPEFLTYFQNEAQLEKSRLLSDRFSAERPKGSFSTLEIQRTEQGDSAMYLCASSPGEFTDTQYFGPGTRLTVL.